This T cell receptor (beta chain) derives from a study of CD8 T cells in Susac syndrome. This CDR3 is built from 14 residues. The germline gives CDR1 SGHVS, CDR2 FQNEAQ. Trimming shortened V by 1 base and J by 8 bases, and 12 bases separated the two germline ends. An input of roughly 0.5 to 1 ug of RNA was subjected to reverse transcription using random hexamers. Across 54 Vbeta and 13 Jbeta, TCR beta CDR3 was amplified with immunoSEQ multiplex PCR. Via MiXCR, TCRdb re-called the immunoSEQ multiplex PCR reads, giving one row per CDR3 protein. The sample carries 180,000 or so distinct CDR3 sequences, around 94% recorded once. CD8+ and CD4+ T cells circulating in blood were sequenced for TCR beta. In contrast to the negatively isolated CD8+ and CD4+ T cells, TEMRA cells were FACS-enriched.

The rearrangement links TRBV7-8 to TRBJ2-1; possible D gene TRBD1, 5 bases. Sequencing input: CD4+ T cells from PBMCs. The clonotype originates from a human donor in good health. The CDR3 here is CASSLVGVPDEQFF. The DNA of the CDR3 is TGTGCCAGCAGCTTAGTAGGGGTACCCGATGAGCAGTTCTTC. The whole variable domain, remainder taken from reference TRBV7-8 and TRBJ2-1, is GAGVSQSPRYKVAKRGQDVALRCDPISGHVSLFWYQQALGQGPEFLTYFQNEAQLDKSGLPSDRFFAERPEGSVSTLKIQRTQQEDSAVYLCASSLVGVPDEQFFGPGTRLTVL.